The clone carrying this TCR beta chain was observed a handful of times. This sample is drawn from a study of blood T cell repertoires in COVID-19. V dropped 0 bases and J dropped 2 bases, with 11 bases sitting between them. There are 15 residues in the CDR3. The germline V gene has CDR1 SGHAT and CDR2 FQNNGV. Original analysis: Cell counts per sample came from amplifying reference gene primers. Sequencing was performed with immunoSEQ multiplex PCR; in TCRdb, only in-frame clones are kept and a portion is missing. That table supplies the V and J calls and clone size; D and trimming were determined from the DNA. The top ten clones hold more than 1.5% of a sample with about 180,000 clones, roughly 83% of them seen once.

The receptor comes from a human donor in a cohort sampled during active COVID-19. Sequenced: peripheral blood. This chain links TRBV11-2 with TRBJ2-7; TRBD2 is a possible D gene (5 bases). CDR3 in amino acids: CASSLEPGLTYEQYF. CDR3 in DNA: TGTGCCAGCAGCTTAGAGCCAGGACTGACCTACGAGCAGTACTTC.